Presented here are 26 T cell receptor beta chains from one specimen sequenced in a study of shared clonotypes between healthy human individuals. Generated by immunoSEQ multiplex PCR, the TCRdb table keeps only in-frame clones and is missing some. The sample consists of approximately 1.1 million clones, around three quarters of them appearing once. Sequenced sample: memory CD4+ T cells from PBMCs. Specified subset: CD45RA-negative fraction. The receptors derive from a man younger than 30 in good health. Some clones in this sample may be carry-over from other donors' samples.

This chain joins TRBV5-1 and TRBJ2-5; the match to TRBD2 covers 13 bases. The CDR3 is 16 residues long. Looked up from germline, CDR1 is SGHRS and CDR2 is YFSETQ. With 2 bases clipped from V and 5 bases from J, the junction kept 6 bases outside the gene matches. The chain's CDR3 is CASSLTLTSGRETQYF. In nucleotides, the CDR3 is TGCGCCAGCAGCTTAACCCTGACTAGCGGGAGGGAGACCCAGTACTTC.

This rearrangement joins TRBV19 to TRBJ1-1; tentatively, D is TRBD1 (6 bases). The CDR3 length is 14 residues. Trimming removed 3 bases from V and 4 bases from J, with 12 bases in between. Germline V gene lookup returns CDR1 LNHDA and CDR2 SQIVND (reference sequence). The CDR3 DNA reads TGTGCCAGTAGTATGGGACACGCCAGCACTGAAGCTTTCTTT. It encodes CASSMGHASTEAFF.

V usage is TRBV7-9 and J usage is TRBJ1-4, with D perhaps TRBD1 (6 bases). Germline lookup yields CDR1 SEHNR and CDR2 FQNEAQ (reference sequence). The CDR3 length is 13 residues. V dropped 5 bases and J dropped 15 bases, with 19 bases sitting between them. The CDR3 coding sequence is TGTGCCAGCAGCCCCCGGTGGGGGGGCGGAATGTTTTTT. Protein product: CASSPRWGGGMFF.

In DNA form, the CDR3 reads TGTGCCAGCAGTCCGAATACCGGTAGAAGGGAGACCCAGTACTTC. Its protein product is CASSPNTGRRETQYF. This chain uses TRBV27 with TRBJ2-5; D not certain. CDR1 MNHEY and CDR2 SMNVEV come from the germline V gene (reference sequence). The CDR3 sequence is 15 residues long. Trimming left V 5 bases short and J 5 bases short, with 18 bases between.

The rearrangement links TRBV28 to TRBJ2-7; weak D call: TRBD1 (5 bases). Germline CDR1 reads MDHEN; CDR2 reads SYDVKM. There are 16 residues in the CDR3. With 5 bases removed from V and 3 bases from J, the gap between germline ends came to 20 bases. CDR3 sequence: CASSPPGVLGVYEQYF. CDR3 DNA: TGTGCCAGCAGTCCCCCAGGTGTGCTAGGGGTCTACGAGCAGTACTTC. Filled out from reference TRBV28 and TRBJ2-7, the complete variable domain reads DVKVTQSSRYLVKRTGEKVFLECVQDMDHENMFWYRQDPGLGLRLIYFSYDVKMKEKGDIPEGYSVSREKKERFSLILESASTNQTSMYLCASSPPGVLGVYEQYFGPGTRLTVT.

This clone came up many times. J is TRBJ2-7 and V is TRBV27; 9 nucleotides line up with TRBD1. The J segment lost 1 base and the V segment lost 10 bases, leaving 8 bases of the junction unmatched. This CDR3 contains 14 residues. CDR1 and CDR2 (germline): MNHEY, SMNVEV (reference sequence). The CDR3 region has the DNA TGTGCCACCCGAGGGACAGGGTATTCCTACGAGCAGTACTTC. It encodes CATRGTGYSYEQYF.

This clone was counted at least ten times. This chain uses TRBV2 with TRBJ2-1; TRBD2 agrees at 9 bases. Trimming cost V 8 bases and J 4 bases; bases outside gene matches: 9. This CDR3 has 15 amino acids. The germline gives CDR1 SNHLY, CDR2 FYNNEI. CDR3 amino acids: CASGRRAGGYNEQFF. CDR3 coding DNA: TGTGCCAGCGGGCGCCGAGCGGGAGGTTACAATGAGCAGTTCTTC.

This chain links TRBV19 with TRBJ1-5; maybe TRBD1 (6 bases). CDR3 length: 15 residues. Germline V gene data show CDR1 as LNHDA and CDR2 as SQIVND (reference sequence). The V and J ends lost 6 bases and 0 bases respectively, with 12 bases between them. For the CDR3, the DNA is TGTGCCAGTAGGTGGGGGCAGGATAGCAATCAGCCCCAGCATTTT. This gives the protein CASRWGQDSNQPQHF.

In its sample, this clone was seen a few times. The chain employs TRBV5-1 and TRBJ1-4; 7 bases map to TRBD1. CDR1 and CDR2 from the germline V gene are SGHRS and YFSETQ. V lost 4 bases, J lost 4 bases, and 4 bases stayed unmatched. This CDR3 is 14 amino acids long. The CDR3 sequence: CASSPTGSNEKLFF. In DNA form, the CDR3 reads TGCGCCAGCAGCCCGACAGGGAGTAATGAAAAACTGTTTTTT.

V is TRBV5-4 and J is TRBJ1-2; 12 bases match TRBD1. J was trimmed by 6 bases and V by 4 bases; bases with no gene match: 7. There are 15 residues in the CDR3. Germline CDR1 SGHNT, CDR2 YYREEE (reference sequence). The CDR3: CASSHGGQGAHGYTF. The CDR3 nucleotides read TGTGCCAGCAGCCATGGGGGACAGGGGGCTCATGGCTACACCTTC.

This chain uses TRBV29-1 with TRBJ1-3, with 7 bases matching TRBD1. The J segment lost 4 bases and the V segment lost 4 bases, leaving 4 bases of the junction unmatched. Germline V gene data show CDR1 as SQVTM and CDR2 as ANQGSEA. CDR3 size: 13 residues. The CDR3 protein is CSVGQGSGNTIYF. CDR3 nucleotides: TGCAGCGTTGGACAGGGTTCAGGAAACACCATATATTTT.

CDR3 coding DNA: TGTGCCAGTACTCTAAGTACAGCGGGGGCGTCCCGCGGAGAGCAGTTCTTC. This codes for CASTLSTAGASRGEQFF. V and J are TRBV28 and TRBJ2-1, with TRBD2 identical over 8 bases. The CDR3 length is 17 residues. Germline-derived CDR1 and CDR2 are MDHEN and SYDVKM. V was pared by 9 bases and J by 10 bases, with 23 bases of the junction left unmatched.

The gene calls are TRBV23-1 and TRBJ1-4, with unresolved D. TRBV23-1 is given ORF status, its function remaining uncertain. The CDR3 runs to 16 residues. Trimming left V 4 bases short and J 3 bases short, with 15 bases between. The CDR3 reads CASSPHDRGPNEKLFF. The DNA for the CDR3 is TGCGCCAGCAGTCCCCATGACCGCGGCCCTAATGAAAAACTGTTTTTT.

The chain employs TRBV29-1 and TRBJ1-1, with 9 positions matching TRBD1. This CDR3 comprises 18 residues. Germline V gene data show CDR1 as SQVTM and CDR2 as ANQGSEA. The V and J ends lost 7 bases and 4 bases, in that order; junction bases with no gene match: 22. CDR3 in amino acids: CSASPGTGNLGAFTEAFF. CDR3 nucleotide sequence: TGCAGCGCATCCCCAGGGACAGGGAACCTTGGGGCCTTCACTGAAGCTTTCTTT.

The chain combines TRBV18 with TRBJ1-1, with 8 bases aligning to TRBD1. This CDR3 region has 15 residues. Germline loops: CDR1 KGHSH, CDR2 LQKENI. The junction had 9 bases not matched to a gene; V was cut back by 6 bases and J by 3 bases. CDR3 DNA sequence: TGTGCCAGCTCTCCCAGGGGGCTAGTTTACACTGAAGCTTTCTTT. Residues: CASSPRGLVYTEAFF. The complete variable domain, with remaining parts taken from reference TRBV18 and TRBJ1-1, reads NAGVMQNPRHLVRRRGQEARLRCSPMKGHSHVYWYRQLPEEGLKFMVYLQKENIIDESGMPKERFSAEFPKEGPSILRIQQVVRGDSAAYFCASSPRGLVYTEAFFGQGTRLTVV.

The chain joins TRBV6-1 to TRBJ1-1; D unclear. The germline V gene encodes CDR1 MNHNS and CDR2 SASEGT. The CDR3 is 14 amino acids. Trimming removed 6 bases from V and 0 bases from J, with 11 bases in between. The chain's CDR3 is CASRIVGMNTEAFF. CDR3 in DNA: TGTGCCAGCAGAATCGTGGGAATGAACACTGAAGCTTTCTTT.

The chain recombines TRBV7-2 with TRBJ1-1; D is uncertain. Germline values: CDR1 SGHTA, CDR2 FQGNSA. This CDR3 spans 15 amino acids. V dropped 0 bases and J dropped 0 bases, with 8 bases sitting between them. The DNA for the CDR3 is TGTGCCAGCAGCTTAGCCCCGGGAATGAACACTGAAGCTTTCTTT. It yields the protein CASSLAPGMNTEAFF.

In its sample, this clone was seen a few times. DNA of the CDR3: TGTGCCAGCAGCTTTGGTGGGGCGACAGGGGCTAACTATGGCTACACCTTC. Its protein is CASSFGGATGANYGYTF. V usage is TRBV7-3 and J usage is TRBJ1-2, with 8 nucleotides matching TRBD1. Germline trimming cut 3 bases from V and 0 bases from J; bases unmatched to any gene: 9. There are 17 residues in the CDR3. Germline V gene sequence: CDR1 SGHTA, CDR2 FQGTGA.

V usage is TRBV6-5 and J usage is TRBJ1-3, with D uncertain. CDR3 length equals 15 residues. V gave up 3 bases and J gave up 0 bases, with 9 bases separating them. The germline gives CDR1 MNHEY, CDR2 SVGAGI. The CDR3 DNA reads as TGTGCCAGCAGTTATCAGGTCAACTCTGGAAACACCATATATTTT. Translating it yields CASSYQVNSGNTIYF.

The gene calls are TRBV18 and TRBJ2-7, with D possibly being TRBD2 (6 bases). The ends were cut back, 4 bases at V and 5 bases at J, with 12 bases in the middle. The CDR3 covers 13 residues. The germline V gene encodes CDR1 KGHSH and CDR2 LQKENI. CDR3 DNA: TGTGCCAGCTCACTGAACGTAGCGGACGAGCAGTACTTC. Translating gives CASSLNVADEQYF.

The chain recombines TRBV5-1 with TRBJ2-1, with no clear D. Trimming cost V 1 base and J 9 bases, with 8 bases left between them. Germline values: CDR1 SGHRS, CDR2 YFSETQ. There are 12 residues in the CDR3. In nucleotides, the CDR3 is TGCGCCAGCAGCTTGAATAAGGGTGAGCAGTTCTTC. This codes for CASSLNKGEQFF.

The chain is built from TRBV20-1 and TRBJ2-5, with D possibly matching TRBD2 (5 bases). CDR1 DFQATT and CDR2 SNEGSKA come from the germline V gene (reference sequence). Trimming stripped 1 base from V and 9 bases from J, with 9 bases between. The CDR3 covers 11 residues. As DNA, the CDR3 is TGCAGTGCTAGAGGGACGGGGTCCCAGTACTTC. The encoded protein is CSARGTGSQYF.

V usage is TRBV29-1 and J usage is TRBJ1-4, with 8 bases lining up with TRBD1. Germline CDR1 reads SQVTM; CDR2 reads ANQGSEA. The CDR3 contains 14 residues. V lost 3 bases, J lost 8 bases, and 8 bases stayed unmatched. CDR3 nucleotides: TGCAGCGTTGATAGTTTGGACAGGGACGAAAAACTGTTTTTT. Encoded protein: CSVDSLDRDEKLFF.

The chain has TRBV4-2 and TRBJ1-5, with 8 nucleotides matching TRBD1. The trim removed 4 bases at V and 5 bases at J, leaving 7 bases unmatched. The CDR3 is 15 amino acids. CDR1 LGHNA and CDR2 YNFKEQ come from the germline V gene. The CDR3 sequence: CASSRTQGADQPQHF. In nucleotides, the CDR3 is TGTGCCAGCAGCCGAACTCAGGGGGCGGATCAGCCCCAGCATTTT.

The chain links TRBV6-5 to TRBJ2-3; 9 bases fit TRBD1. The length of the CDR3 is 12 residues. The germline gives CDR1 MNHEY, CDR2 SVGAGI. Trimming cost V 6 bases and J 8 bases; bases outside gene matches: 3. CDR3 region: CASSRQGGTQYF. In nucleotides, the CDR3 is TGTGCCAGCAGCCGACAGGGGGGTACGCAGTATTTT.

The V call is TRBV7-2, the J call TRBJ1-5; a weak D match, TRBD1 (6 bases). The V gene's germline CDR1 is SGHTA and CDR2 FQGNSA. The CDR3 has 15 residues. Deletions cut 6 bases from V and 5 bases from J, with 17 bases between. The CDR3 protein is CASSRESGGHQPQHF. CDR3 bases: TGTGCCAGCAGTCGGGAAAGTGGGGGCCATCAGCCCCAGCATTTT.